This TCR beta chain appears in the sequencing data of a study of neoadjuvant anti-PD-1 for oral cavity cancer. The CDR3 sequence is 17 residues long. Trimming cost V 4 bases and J 1 base; bases outside gene matches: 11. Germline assignment: CDR1 SGHVS and CDR2 FQNEAQ. Profiled with immunoSEQ multiplex PCR; TCRdb holds only in-frame clones, not every one. The repertoire consists of around 17,000 clones, with around 64% occurring once and the leading ten covering over 2.5%. Blood cells were analyzed directly, without culture or expansion. This chain uses TRBV7-8 with TRBJ2-5; TRBD1 matches at 8 bases. The receptor comes from a person aged 35-79 years with oral cavity squamous cell carcinoma. The material was PBMCs, obtained before nivolumab (anti-PD-1) treatment. CDR3 sequence: CASSSPGTGGPQETQYF. CDR3 sequence (DNA): TGTGCCAGCAGCTCCCCTGGGACAGGTGGGCCCCAAGAGACCCAGTACTTC. Looking up the rest from reference TRBV7-8 and TRBJ2-5 gives the full variable domain: GAGVSQSPRYKVAKRGQDVALRCDPISGHVSLFWYQQALGQGPEFLTYFQNEAQLDKSGLPSDRFFAERPEGSVSTLKIQRTQQEDSAVYLCASSSPGTGGPQETQYFGPGTRLLVL.